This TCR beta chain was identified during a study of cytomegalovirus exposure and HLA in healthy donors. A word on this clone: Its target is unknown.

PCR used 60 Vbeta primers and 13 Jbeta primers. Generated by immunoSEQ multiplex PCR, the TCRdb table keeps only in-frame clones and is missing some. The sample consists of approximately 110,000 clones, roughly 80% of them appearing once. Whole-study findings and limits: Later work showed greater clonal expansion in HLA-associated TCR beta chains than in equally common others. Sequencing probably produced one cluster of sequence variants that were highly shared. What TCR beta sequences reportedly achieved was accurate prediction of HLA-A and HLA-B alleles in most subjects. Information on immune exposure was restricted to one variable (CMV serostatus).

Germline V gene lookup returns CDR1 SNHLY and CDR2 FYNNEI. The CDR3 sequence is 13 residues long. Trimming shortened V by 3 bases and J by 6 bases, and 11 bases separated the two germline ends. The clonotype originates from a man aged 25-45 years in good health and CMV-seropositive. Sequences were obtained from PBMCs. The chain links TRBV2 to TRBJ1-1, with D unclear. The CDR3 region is CASSEMSLAEAFF. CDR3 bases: TGTGCCAGCAGTGAGATGAGTTTGGCTGAAGCTTTCTTT.